The text below deals with one T cell receptor (beta chain). Its specificity is not known. From genomic DNA, TCR beta CDR3 was amplified by two-round multiplex PCR. Round-one PCR had primers specific to each TRBV and TRBJ gene. TCRdb passed the multiplex PCR reads through MiXCR, listing each CDR3 protein once. The table shows roughly 26,000 distinct CDR3 sequences, with around 30% occurring only once. The sample is drawn from a study of prognosis after radiotherapy for stage I lung cancer. For the study at large: Tumor type comprised squamous cell carcinoma in seven patients and adenocarcinoma in about 12.

Study conclusions and caveats: Tumor specificity of expanded TCR clones went undetermined.

Germline trimming cut 4 bases from V and 5 bases from J; bases unmatched to any gene: 7. Germline V lookup: CDR1 GTSNPN, CDR2 SVGIG (reference sequence). The CDR3 covers 13 residues. The rearrangement uses TRBV30 and TRBJ2-7, with TRBD1 matching over 8 bases. This receptor was identified in a donor over 45 with non-small cell lung cancer. Sequencing was performed on PBMCs, taken before or after stereotactic body radiation therapy (not recorded which). The CDR3 region is CAWILDRVHEQYF. The CDR3 DNA sequence: TGTGCCTGGATTTTGGACAGGGTCCACGAGCAGTACTTC.